A single sample gave rise to the 29 T cell receptor beta chains below, sequenced in a study of blood T cell repertoires in COVID-19. This table comes from immunoSEQ multiplex PCR, and its TCRdb copy is limited to in-frame clones, with some not included. The sample records 100,000 to 150,000 clones, about 89% being singletons. Sequenced input: peripheral blood. The source of these receptors is a woman aged 70 to 79 with COVID-19, enrolled during active disease.

This rearrangement joins TRBV27 to TRBJ2-1; D is perhaps TRBD2 (5 bases). V was trimmed by 6 bases and J by 2 bases, leaving 11 bases between them. Per the germline V gene, CDR1 is MNHEY and CDR2 is SMNVEV (reference sequence). The CDR3 has 14 amino acids. As DNA, the CDR3 is TGTGCCAGCAGCAAAGCCGGGACCTACAATGAGCAGTTCTTC. Encoded protein: CASSKAGTYNEQFF.

In its sample, this clone was seen once. This chain links TRBV3-1 (or the pseudogene TRBV3-2) with TRBJ2-2; 9 bases fit TRBD1. The germline V gene has CDR1 LGHDT and CDR2 YNNKEL (reference sequence). The junction had 7 bases not matched to a gene; V was cut back by 6 bases and J by 8 bases. The CDR3 is made up of 14 amino acids. The CDR3 is CASRQTGGSGELFF. CDR3 sequence (DNA): TGTGCCAGCAGACAAACAGGGGGCTCAGGGGAGCTGTTTTTT.

The V and J genes are TRBV3-1 (or the pseudogene TRBV3-2) and TRBJ2-1, with 9 bases aligning to TRBD1. CDR1 and CDR2 from the germline V gene are LGHDT and YNNKEL (reference sequence). V lost 6 bases and J lost 10; bases outside the gene matches: 4. The length of the CDR3 is 12 residues. The CDR3 spells CASRQGAGEQFF. The CDR3 nucleotides are TGTGCCAGCAGACAGGGGGCGGGCGAGCAGTTCTTC.

The chain uses TRBV18 and TRBJ2-7, with 8 bases lining up with TRBD2. Germline V CDR1 and CDR2: KGHSH, LQKENI. The CDR3 is 17 amino acids. Trimming at V came to 1 base and at J to 5 bases, leaving 13 bases not matched to a gene. The CDR3 loop is CASSPLPGGASIDEQYF. The CDR3 DNA reads as TGTGCCAGCTCACCACTCCCGGGGGGGGCGTCTATCGACGAGCAGTACTTC.

The CDR3 coding sequence is TGTGCCAGCAGCAGGCGGACAGGGGTTTCTCAAGAGACCCAGTACTTC. As protein: CASSRRTGVSQETQYF. The genes are TRBV3-1 (or the pseudogene TRBV3-2) and TRBJ2-5, with 9 bases aligning to TRBD1. The CDR3 loop spans 16 amino acids. The junction had 9 bases not matched to a gene; V was cut back by 5 bases and J by 2 bases. Germline V gives CDR1 LGHDT, CDR2 YNNKEL (reference sequence).

The V call is TRBV4-1, the J call TRBJ2-1; no clear D. There are 15 residues in the CDR3. V was pared by 0 bases and J by 5 bases, with 11 bases between. Germline lookup yields CDR1 MGHRA and CDR2 YSYEKL. CDR3 bases: TGCGCCAGCAGCCAAGATTCGACTGCCCACAATGAGCAGTTCTTC. This gives the protein CASSQDSTAHNEQFF.

The V and J genes are TRBV24-1 and TRBJ2-5; the D is unclear. Deletions cut 1 base from V and 4 bases from J, with 3 bases between. In germline, CDR1 is KGHDR, CDR2 SFDVKD. CDR3 length: 12 residues. For the CDR3, the DNA is TGTGCCACCAGTGATTTCTTAGAGACCCAGTACTTC. This sequence encodes CATSDFLETQYF.

This clone was counted only a few times. V is TRBV5-5 and J is TRBJ2-7; the match to TRBD1 covers 8 bases. V trimming: 4 bases; J trimming: 3 bases; junction bases outside the gene matches: 9. The CDR3 has 15 amino acids. Germline values: CDR1 SGHKS, CDR2 YYEKEE (reference sequence). CDR3 region: CASSLQGAGYYEQYF. CDR3 in DNA: TGTGCCAGCAGCCTCCAGGGGGCCGGCTACTACGAGCAGTACTTC. The complete variable domain, with remaining parts taken from reference TRBV5-5 and TRBJ2-7, reads DAGVTQSPTHLIKTRGQQVTLRCSPISGHKSVSWYQQVLGQGPQFIFQYYEKEERGRGNFPDRFSARQFPNYSSELNVNALLLGDSALYLCASSLQGAGYYEQYFGPGTRLTVT.

The rearrangement joins TRBV14 to TRBJ2-5; D is possibly TRBD1 (6 bases). The CDR3 spans 15 residues. The germline CDR1 and CDR2 sequences are SGHDN and FVKESK. V gave up 3 bases and J gave up 5 bases, with 16 bases separating them. The CDR3 coding sequence is TGTGCCAGCAGCCAGCTACAGGGACGGTTGGAGACCCAGTACTTC. Its translation: CASSQLQGRLETQYF.

Here the CDR3 reads CASREFYNSPLHF. The CDR3 DNA reads as TGTGCCAGCAGAGAGTTTTATAATTCACCCCTCCACTTT. The chain links TRBV2 to TRBJ1-6; no clear D. Germline CDR1 SNHLY, CDR2 FYNNEI. Trimming cost V 6 bases and J 4 bases, with 7 bases left between them. The CDR3 loop spans 13 amino acids.

The chain uses TRBV5-4 and TRBJ1-4; D not certain. The CDR3 is made up of 15 amino acids. The V gene's germline CDR1 is SGHNT and CDR2 YYREEE (reference sequence). Trimming shortened V by 3 bases and J by 6 bases, and 15 bases separated the two germline ends. Here the CDR3 DNA reads TGTGCCAGCAGCTCCGTCGGGAGGGAGGATGAAAAACTGTTTTTT. Its translation: CASSSVGREDEKLFF.

This clone has a handful of counts. The rearrangement joins TRBV30 to TRBJ2-5; 9 nucleotides align to TRBD2. The J segment lost 10 bases and the V segment lost 4 bases, leaving 7 bases of the junction unmatched. There are 12 residues in the CDR3. From germline, CDR1 is GTSNPN and CDR2 SVGIG (reference sequence). The CDR3 region has the DNA TGTGCCTGGACTAGCGGGGTCATTGGCCAGTACTTC. This sequence encodes CAWTSGVIGQYF.

The chain has TRBV3-1 (or the pseudogene TRBV3-2) and TRBJ1-6; TRBD1 agrees at 7 bases. Germline CDR1 reads LGHDT; CDR2 reads YNNKEL (reference sequence). Losses at the gene ends were 3 bases for V and 8 bases for J; bases not matched to a gene: 4. The CDR3 is made up of 14 amino acids. CDR3: CASSQNDRDSPLHF. In DNA form, the CDR3 reads TGTGCCAGCAGCCAGAATGACAGGGATTCACCCCTCCACTTT.

The V call is TRBV6-1, the J call TRBJ1-6; no firm D call. There are 13 residues in the CDR3. Trimming stripped 0 bases from V and 7 bases from J, with 4 bases between. Germline V gene lookup returns CDR1 MNHNS and CDR2 SASEGT. The CDR3 sequence is CASSEARNSPLHF. The CDR3 DNA sequence: TGTGCCAGCAGTGAAGCGAGGAATTCACCCCTCCACTTT.

The V and J genes are TRBV7-2 and TRBJ2-7; 12 bases map to TRBD1. V was pared by 5 bases and J by 4 bases, with 6 bases of the junction left unmatched. There are 15 residues in the CDR3. In germline, CDR1 is SGHTA, CDR2 FQGNSA. The CDR3 nucleotides read TGTGCCAGCAGCGAGGGACAGGGGGCATCTTACGAGCAGTACTTC. Encoded protein: CASSEGQGASYEQYF.

This rearrangement joins TRBV12-3 or TRBV12-4 to TRBJ1-4; the D gene is possibly TRBD1 (5 bases). This CDR3 is built from 13 residues. V lost 3 bases and J lost 11, with 13 bases in between. The CDR3 DNA reads TGTGCCAGCAGTTTTGCGGCCGGGGGGAAACTGTTTTTT. As protein: CASSFAAGGKLFF.

The chain uses TRBV19 and TRBJ2-1, with a tentative D call TRBD2 (5 bases). V shed 1 base and J shed 7 bases, with 20 bases lying between them. Germline V gene lookup returns CDR1 LNHDA and CDR2 SQIVND (reference sequence). This CDR3 region has 17 residues. CDR3 bases: TGTGCCAGTAGTATAGGGACGCCCTCGGGGTCGAAAAATGAGCAGTTCTTC. The encoded protein is CASSIGTPSGSKNEQFF.

This clone has just a few counts. V gene TRBV28 combines with J gene TRBJ1-2; TRBD1 aligns across 8 bases. Trimming removed 3 bases from V and 4 bases from J; junction bases left unmatched: 7. The CDR3 covers 15 residues. Germline V lookup: CDR1 MDHEN, CDR2 SYDVKM. This CDR3 is CASSFRGRSSYGYTF. The DNA of the CDR3 is TGTGCCAGCAGTTTCAGGGGGCGCTCTAGCTATGGCTACACCTTC.

V gene TRBV30 combines with J gene TRBJ1-2, with unresolved D. CDR3 size: 14 residues. Deletions cut 0 bases from V and 9 bases from J, with 17 bases between. Germline V lookup: CDR1 GTSNPN, CDR2 SVGIG (reference sequence). CDR3 in amino acids: CAWSVGTGSSRYTF. The CDR3 coding sequence is TGTGCCTGGAGTGTAGGAACCGGGAGTAGTCGCTACACCTTC.

V and J are TRBV20-1 and TRBJ1-1; maybe TRBD1 (6 bases). Germline lookup yields CDR1 DFQATT and CDR2 SNEGSKA (reference sequence). The CDR3 runs to 11 residues. V gave up 6 bases and J gave up 11 bases, with 16 bases separating them. The CDR3 bases are TGCAGTGCCCAGGGGCCTTCGTCTGCTTTCTTT. Its protein is CSAQGPSSAFF.

The chain has TRBV27 and TRBJ2-6; 10 bases are shared with TRBD2. The CDR3 totals 17 residues. J lost 0 bases, V lost 6 bases, and 5 bases had no gene match. Per germline, CDR1 MNHEY and CDR2 SMNVEV (reference sequence). The CDR3 loop is CASRASGGISGANVLTF. CDR3 sequence (DNA): TGTGCCAGCAGGGCTAGCGGGGGCATCTCTGGGGCCAACGTCCTGACTTTC.

The chain recombines TRBV19 with TRBJ2-3, with D uncertain. V lost 3 bases to trimming and J lost 2 bases, with 9 bases between them. The CDR3 extends over 14 amino acids. Germline V gene lookup returns CDR1 LNHDA and CDR2 SQIVND (reference sequence). This CDR3 reads CASSMSRNTDTQYF. In nucleotides, the CDR3 is TGTGCCAGTAGTATGTCCAGGAACACAGATACGCAGTATTTT.

The chain recombines TRBV3-1 (or the pseudogene TRBV3-2) with TRBJ1-1; 8 nucleotides match TRBD1. The CDR3 loop spans 13 amino acids. In germline, CDR1 is LGHDT, CDR2 YNNKEL (reference sequence). Trimming took 1 base from V and 7 from J; bases not matched to a gene: 2. CDR3 sequence reads: CASSQADRGEAFF. In DNA, the CDR3 is TGTGCCAGCAGCCAAGCAGACAGGGGTGAAGCTTTCTTT.

V gene TRBV28 combines with J gene TRBJ2-3; D gene uncertain. Trimming left V 8 bases short and J 3 bases short, with 9 bases between. Germline loops: CDR1 MDHEN, CDR2 SYDVKM. CDR3 length: 12 amino acids. The CDR3 spells CASCGETDTQYF. CDR3 sequence (DNA): TGTGCCAGCTGCGGAGAAACAGATACGCAGTATTTT.

The V call is TRBV11-3, the J call TRBJ2-7; maybe TRBD1 (5 bases). This CDR3 is 14 amino acids long. Germline CDR1 reads SGHNT; CDR2 reads YENEEA. Deletions cut 4 bases from V and 4 bases from J, with 14 bases between. CDR3 bases: TGTGCCAGCAGCTGGGGCAGGTCGACTTACGAGCAGTACTTC. As protein: CASSWGRSTYEQYF.

J is TRBJ2-1 and V is TRBV5-5, with a weak D call TRBD1 (6 bases). This CDR3 contains 12 residues. Trimming took 3 bases from V and 10 from J, leaving 11 bases between them. Germline CDR1 SGHKS, CDR2 YYEKEE (reference sequence). The CDR3 nucleotides read TGTGCCAGCAGCTCACCGGGACAAGAGCAGTTCTTC. Protein: CASSSPGQEQFF. The variable domain in full, completed from reference TRBV5-5 and TRBJ2-1, reads DAGVTQSPTHLIKTRGQQVTLRCSPISGHKSVSWYQQVLGQGPQFIFQYYEKEERGRGNFPDRFSARQFPNYSSELNVNALLLGDSALYLCASSSPGQEQFFGPGTRLTVL.

J is TRBJ2-5 and V is TRBV5-1, with D perhaps TRBD1 (6 bases). The CDR3 is 13 amino acids. Germline CDR1 reads SGHRS; CDR2 reads YFSETQ. V was cut by 4 bases and J by 2 bases, with 9 bases left in between. The CDR3 DNA follows: TGCGCCAGCAGCGGGGGCCCTCAAGAGACCCAGTACTTC. This codes for CASSGGPQETQYF.

The chain joins TRBV5-4 to TRBJ2-5; 8 bases are shared with TRBD2. Trimming cost V 6 bases and J 5 bases; bases outside gene matches: 9. This CDR3 contains 14 residues. Germline V gene sequence: CDR1 SGHNT, CDR2 YYREEE (reference sequence). The CDR3 loop reads CASTLGGGLETQYF. The DNA of the CDR3 is TGTGCCAGCACCCTCGGGGGGGGCCTTGAGACCCAGTACTTC.

This clone was seen only once. The CDR3 is CAWSSTPQRGPTEAFF. CDR3 sequence (DNA): TGTGCCTGGAGTTCAACCCCACAGCGGGGGCCCACTGAAGCTTTCTTT. The chain links TRBV30 to TRBJ1-1, with D tentatively TRBD1 (6 bases). Germline CDR1 GTSNPN, CDR2 SVGIG (reference sequence). Trimming removed 2 bases from V and 4 bases from J, with 20 bases in between. This CDR3 region has 16 residues.